This entry describes one T cell receptor beta chain. The antigen is undetermined. PCR amplification relied on 60 Vbeta primers (plus 13 Jbeta primers). Sequencing was performed with immunoSEQ multiplex PCR; in TCRdb, only in-frame clones are kept and a portion is missing. The sample carries 65,000 to 80,000 clones, around 73% recorded once. This specimen comes from a study of cytomegalovirus exposure and HLA in healthy donors. Study results and caveats: More than 15,000 TCR beta sequences were associated with HLA alleles at 0.05 false discovery rate in a later analysis.

Source material: PBMCs. This clonotype was sampled from a middle-aged woman in good health and CMV-seropositive.

CDR3 sequence reads: CASSFGDRGPLGYTF. In nucleotides, the CDR3 is TGTGCCAGCAGTTTCGGGGACAGGGGCCCCCTCGGCTACACCTTC. V and J are TRBV28 and TRBJ1-2, with TRBD1 matching over 10 bases. Germline V gives CDR1 MDHEN, CDR2 SYDVKM. With 3 bases clipped from V and 8 bases from J, the junction kept 9 bases outside the gene matches. The CDR3 is made up of 15 amino acids.